The present entry profiles one T cell receptor beta chain with its context. Its antigen is undetermined. This sample is drawn from a study of regulatory T cells in long-lasting Graves disease. Study-level background: New Graves' disease cases had less than 3 months of antithyroid drugs. Overall study findings and caveats: Persistent disease preferred TRBV28, TRBJ1-2 and TRBJ2-5; new disease, TRBV20-1 and TRBJ2-1.

The time point was: newly diagnosed GD, antithyroid drugs for less than 3 months. PBMC RNA was the source of the TCR library. The CDR3 is 19 amino acids. Unmatched junction bases numbered 9, after V lost 3 bases and J lost 0 bases. The germline V gene encodes CDR1 SEHNR and CDR2 FQNEAQ (reference sequence). Researchers made TCR beta libraries by using iRepertoire HTBI primers and running Arm-PCR on CDR3 regions. TCRdb passed the multiplex PCR reads through MiXCR, listing each CDR3 protein once. The table lists a few hundred thousand distinct CDR3 sequences, around 13% of them singletons, with approximately 17% in the top ten. Separately, the same data were catalogued under a study of T cells in Graves' hyperthyroidism and ophthalmopathy.

The source was peripheral blood mononuclear cells (PBMCs), collected at new diagnosis, from a patient treated with antithyroid drugs. The sequence was obtained from a woman between 45 and 65 years old with Graves disease. The chain joins TRBV7-9 to TRBJ2-3, with TRBD2 matching 13 bases. CDR3 protein: CASSFSGTSGIASTDTQYF. The DNA for the CDR3 is TGTGCCAGCAGCTTCTCCGGGACTAGCGGGATTGCTAGCACAGATACGCAGTATTTT.